Listed here are 3 T cell receptor beta chains from one sample, sequenced in a study of T cell responses to AZD1222 COVID-19 vaccine. Libraries were prepared by immunoSEQ multiplex PCR; TCRdb keeps only in-frame clonotypes and omits some of them. There are about 120,000 clones in the sample; 93% occur only once, and less than 6% lies in the top ten. Here the sequenced sample was peripheral blood, taken 28 days after the second AZD1222 dose. These receptors all come from an adult who received the AZD1222 COVID-19 vaccine.

This rearrangement joins TRBV19 to TRBJ1-2; D unclear. Germline V gene data show CDR1 as LNHDA and CDR2 as SQIVND (reference sequence). Trimming shortened V by 5 bases and J by 1 base, and 17 bases separated the two germline ends. This CDR3 has 16 residues. CDR3: CASSVRTNLLNYGYTF. CDR3 sequence (DNA): TGTGCCAGTAGTGTCCGGACTAATCTCCTTAACTATGGCTACACCTTC. Full variable domain (outside the CDR3, taken from reference TRBV19 and TRBJ1-2): DGGITQSPKYLFRKEGQNVTLSCEQNLNHDAMYWYRQDPGQGLRLIYYSQIVNDFQKGDIAEGYSVSREKKESFPLTVTSAQKNPTAFYLCASSVRTNLLNYGYTFGSGTRLTVV.

The V and J genes are TRBV19 and TRBJ1-2; 9 bases line up with TRBD1. Losses at the gene ends were 3 bases for V and 1 base for J; bases not matched to a gene: 6. The CDR3 has 16 residues. Germline loops: CDR1 LNHDA, CDR2 SQIVND (reference sequence). The CDR3 region is CASSIIPGQGNYGYTF. The CDR3 DNA is TGTGCCAGTAGTATCATACCGGGACAGGGTAACTATGGCTACACCTTC.

The rearrangement links TRBV7-2 to TRBJ1-1, with D unresolved. The CDR3 is 13 residues long. The ends were cut back, 6 bases at V and 7 bases at J, with 15 bases in the middle. Germline V lookup: CDR1 SGHTA, CDR2 FQGNSA. CDR3 coding DNA: TGTGCCAGCAGTTATACGATGGGAAGTGAAGCTTTCTTT. Translating it yields CASSYTMGSEAFF.